One sample yielded the 5 T cell receptor beta chains listed below, sequenced in a study of blood T cell repertoires in COVID-19 (dated by TCRdb to about 2020). Preparation of the library involved the immunoSEQ multiplex PCR assay. Held by TCRdb, this immuneACCESS table contains in-frame sequences only and omits some clones. Under half of the omission traces to an unresolved V gene where checked; the cause of the rest is unknown. The sample includes fewer than 250,000 clones, with approximately 86% observed a single time. Around 3% of the sample comes from the top ten. Material: peripheral blood. The receptors shown here come from a man in his fifties or sixties with acute or convalescent COVID-19.

This sequence joins TRBV7-3 and TRBJ2-7; D gene unclear. Between the trimmed V and J ends, which lost 0 bases and 0 bases, there was a span of 9 bases. This CDR3 is 15 amino acids long. Germline loops: CDR1 SGHTA, CDR2 FQGTGA. As DNA, the CDR3 is TGTGCCAGCAGCTTAACTGGAGCCAGCTCCTACGAGCAGTACTTC. Protein sequence: CASSLTGASSYEQYF.

This chain links TRBV15 with TRBJ2-2, with a weak D call TRBD2 (6 bases). The V end was cut by 4 bases, the J end by 5 bases, with 14 bases between. The V gene's germline CDR1 is LNHNV and CDR2 YYDKDF (reference sequence). The CDR3 extends over 15 amino acids. The CDR3 DNA reads as TGTGCCACCAGCATACTAGCCGGTGGGACCGGGGAGCTGTTTTTT. This encodes CATSILAGGTGELFF. Combining the CDR3 with reference TRBV15 and TRBJ2-2 gives the whole variable domain DAMVIQNPRYQVTQFGKPVTLSCSQTLNHNVMYWYQQKSSQAPKLLFHYYDKDFNNEADTPDNFQSRRPNTSFCFLDIRSPGLGDTAMYLCATSILAGGTGELFFGEGSRLTVL.

The rearrangement links TRBV19 to TRBJ2-5; 12 positions agree with TRBD2. The CDR3 loop spans 15 amino acids. V gave up 6 bases and J gave up 2 bases; unmatched junction bases: 4. CDR1 is LNHDA, CDR2 SQIVND, per germline (reference sequence). The CDR3 sequence is CASRPGLAGQETQYF. The CDR3 coding sequence is TGTGCCAGTAGACCAGGACTAGCGGGGCAAGAGACCCAGTACTTC.

DNA of the CDR3: TGTGCCACCAGCAGCCCCAGTGACAGGGCGACTGAAGCTTTCTTT. This encodes CATSSPSDRATEAFF. The chain recombines TRBV15 with TRBJ1-1, with 7 bases aligning to TRBD1. The CDR3 runs to 15 residues. J gave up 5 bases and V 3 bases, and 9 bases lay outside the gene matches. Germline lookup yields CDR1 LNHNV and CDR2 YYDKDF (reference sequence).

The rearrangement uses TRBV4-1 and TRBJ2-3, with 8 bases lining up with TRBD2. This CDR3 is built from 17 residues. The J segment lost 4 bases and the V segment lost 2 bases, leaving 11 bases of the junction unmatched. Per germline, CDR1 MGHRA and CDR2 YSYEKL. The CDR3 region has the DNA TGCGCCAGCAGCCAACAACGGACTAGCTCATATCCAGATACGCAGTATTTT. Its translation is CASSQQRTSSYPDTQYF.